The source of this TCR beta chain is a study of T cells in Graves' hyperthyroidism and ophthalmopathy. At least ten counts were recorded for this clonotype. V lost 5 bases, J lost 1 base, and 11 bases lay in between. CDR3 length equals 14 residues. RNA transcripts provided the source from which TCR beta CDR3 regions were amplified. First-round RT-PCR with HTBI primers amplified the TCR CDR3 region. TCRdb passed the multiplex PCR reads through MiXCR, listing each CDR3 protein once. This sample has approximately 640,000 distinct CDR3 sequences, with around 15% found just once. V and J are TRBV12-3 or TRBV12-4 and TRBJ2-5; D possibly corresponds to TRBD1 (6 bases). The sequence came from a woman aged 25-40 years with Graves' hyperthyroidism. The source material was blood. As DNA, the CDR3 is TGTGCCAGCAGTGGGACCAGGGGCCAAGAGACCCAGTACTTC. Its protein is CASSGTRGQETQYF.